Presented here are 25 T cell receptor beta chains from one specimen sequenced in a study of cytomegalovirus exposure and HLA in healthy donors. Here immunoSEQ multiplex PCR was the method, and the copy in TCRdb shows in-frame clones only, minus some. The sample lists 100,000 to 150,000 clones, around 90% occurring once. Sequenced: PBMCs. All receptors derive from a woman in her late teens or twenties in good health and CMV-seronegative.

V gene TRBV29-1 combines with J gene TRBJ2-1, with 10 bases aligning to TRBD2. The CDR3 has 13 residues. Trimming at V came to 3 bases and at J to 6 bases, leaving 2 bases not matched to a gene. Looked up from germline, CDR1 is SQVTM and CDR2 is ANQGSEA. The CDR3 region is CSVEASGSNEQFF. For the CDR3, the DNA is TGCAGCGTTGAGGCTAGCGGGAGCAATGAGCAGTTCTTC.

The rearrangement uses TRBV6-5 and TRBJ2-2; D is possibly TRBD1 (7 bases). The CDR3 length is 14 residues. The V gene's germline CDR1 is MNHEY and CDR2 SVGAGI. V was pared by 6 bases and J by 6 bases, with 14 bases between. CDR3 DNA: TGTGCCAGCAGACCGGAGGGGGCGGCCGGGGAGCTGTTTTTT. It is translated as CASRPEGAAGELFF.

V and J are TRBV7-6 and TRBJ1-1; D remains unclear. The germline V and J ends were trimmed by 5 bases and 6 bases, with 13 bases remaining between them. The germline CDR1 and CDR2 sequences are SGHVS and FNYEAQ. The CDR3 loop spans 13 amino acids. This chain's CDR3 is CASSPEASAEAFF. The CDR3, as DNA: TGTGCCAGCAGCCCGGAGGCTTCCGCTGAAGCTTTCTTT. The variable domain in full, completed from reference TRBV7-6 and TRBJ1-1, reads GAGVSQSPRYKVTKRGQDVALRCDPISGHVSLYWYRQALGQGPEFLTYFNYEAQQDKSGLPNDRFSAERPEGSISTLTIQRTEQRDSAMYRCASSPEASAEAFFGQGTRLTVV.

The chain recombines TRBV9 with TRBJ2-1, with 11 bases aligning to TRBD2. The trim removed 4 bases at V and 8 bases at J, leaving 5 bases unmatched. The CDR3 loop spans 14 amino acids. CDR1 and CDR2 from the germline V gene are SGDLS and YYNGEE. DNA of the CDR3: TGTGCCAGCAGCCCCTCTAGCGGGAGGTATGAGCAGTTCTTC. This translates into CASSPSSGRYEQFF.

The chain has TRBV7-9 and TRBJ2-7; tentative D call: TRBD1 (8 bases). The germline V gene has CDR1 SEHNR and CDR2 FQNEAQ (reference sequence). The V gene lost 5 bases and the J gene lost 2 bases, with 19 bases spanning the gap. The CDR3 sequence is 16 residues long. The CDR3 reads CASSRGGTGRAYEQYF. In DNA, the CDR3 is TGTGCCAGCAGCAGGGGGGGGACAGGAAGGGCCTACGAGCAGTACTTC.

This chain connects TRBV28 to TRBJ2-6; D might be TRBD2 (5 bases). The V end lost 4 bases, the J end lost 0 bases, and 13 bases lay between the germline ends. This CDR3 has 17 amino acids. Germline V gives CDR1 MDHEN, CDR2 SYDVKM. CDR3 in DNA: TGTGCCAGCAGTTATCCAGCGGCGAGCTCTGGGGCCAACGTCCTGACTTTC. It specifies CASSYPAASSGANVLTF. Full variable domain (missing parts from reference TRBV28 and TRBJ2-6): DVKVTQSSRYLVKRTGEKVFLECVQDMDHENMFWYRQDPGLGLRLIYFSYDVKMKEKGDIPEGYSVSREKKERFSLILESASTNQTSMYLCASSYPAASSGANVLTFGAGSRLTVL.

The CDR3 DNA reads TGTGCCAGCAGCTTGGGGAGCCTTAGCACAGATACGCAGTATTTT. Translated, it gives CASSLGSLSTDTQYF. The chain has TRBV11-3 and TRBJ2-3, with D possibly TRBD2 on 5 matching bases. Germline lookup yields CDR1 SGHNT and CDR2 YENEEA. The ends were cut back, 3 bases at V and 0 bases at J, with 10 bases in the middle. This CDR3 comprises 15 residues.

The chain carries TRBV15 and TRBJ2-7; 10 bases map to TRBD1. The CDR3 runs 15 residues. Germline-derived CDR1 and CDR2 are LNHNV and YYDKDF (reference sequence). Trimming cost V 3 bases and J 5 bases; bases outside gene matches: 7. The CDR3 here is CATSSPGTGVHEQYF. CDR3 nucleotide sequence: TGTGCCACCAGCAGCCCCGGGACAGGGGTCCACGAGCAGTACTTC.

The chain couples TRBV28 to TRBJ2-7, with D perhaps TRBD2 (5 bases). V dropped 3 bases and J dropped 3 bases, with 15 bases sitting between them. The CDR3 runs 15 residues. The germline V gene has CDR1 MDHEN and CDR2 SYDVKM. The DNA of the CDR3 is TGTGCCAGCAGTTTTTGGTACGGGAAAAACTACGAGCAGTACTTC. The encoded protein is CASSFWYGKNYEQYF.

This chain connects TRBV29-1 to TRBJ2-7; TRBD1 matches 7 bases. The V gene's germline CDR1 is SQVTM and CDR2 ANQGSEA. The CDR3 extends over 12 amino acids. J lost 2 bases, V lost 8 bases, and 6 bases had no gene match. The CDR3 sequence is CSIRDSPYEQYF. DNA of the CDR3: TGCAGCATCCGGGACAGCCCCTACGAGCAGTACTTC.

The rearrangement links TRBV11-3 to TRBJ2-1, with D possibly being TRBD2 (7 bases). V gave up 5 bases and J gave up 9 bases, with 23 bases separating them. The CDR3 covers 16 residues. The germline CDR1 and CDR2 sequences are SGHNT and YENEEA. DNA for the CDR3: TGTGCCAGCAGCCCACCGGGACATCGGGGAGGGGGTGAGCAGTTCTTC. Protein sequence: CASSPPGHRGGGEQFF.

The genes are TRBV6-9 and TRBJ1-1, with D unresolved. The CDR3 has 13 residues. V lost 3 bases and J 5 bases, leaving 10 bases between the germline ends. The germline gives CDR1 MNHGY, CDR2 SVAAGI. CDR3 amino acids: CASSYPGGTEAFF. CDR3 coding DNA: TGTGCCAGCAGTTACCCCGGAGGTACTGAAGCTTTCTTT.

The chain uses TRBV7-9 and TRBJ1-4; D unclear. This CDR3 has 15 residues. CDR1 and CDR2 from the germline V gene are SEHNR and FQNEAQ (reference sequence). V lost 4 bases to trimming and J lost 3 bases, with 12 bases between them. The CDR3, as DNA: TGTGCCAGCAGCTCCTGGCGGGATTCTAATGAAAAACTGTTTTTT. Encoded protein: CASSSWRDSNEKLFF.

The chain carries TRBV7-9 and TRBJ2-6; possibly TRBD1 for D (5 bases). Trimming removed 4 bases at V and 1 base at J, with 17 bases between. CDR1 and CDR2 from the germline V gene are SEHNR and FQNEAQ (reference sequence). CDR3 length equals 18 residues. The CDR3 nucleotides are TGTGCCAGCAGCTCGCCAAAACAGGACCTTTCTGGGGCCAACGTCCTGACTTTC. Its protein is CASSSPKQDLSGANVLTF.

V and J are TRBV1 and TRBJ2-1; the D call of TRBD2 is as the table states it, not checked on the DNA. TRBV1 is annotated as a pseudogene. There are 18 residues in the CDR3. The CDR3 sequence is CTSSQSYPGLGGYNEQFF. CDR3 DNA: TGCACCAGCAGCCAATCATACCCCGGACTAGGGGGCTACAATGAGCAGTTCTTC.

This sequence joins TRBV2 and TRBJ2-7; TRBD1 aligns across 9 bases. The CDR3 has 16 residues. Germline V gene lookup returns CDR1 SNHLY and CDR2 FYNNEI. V gave up 3 bases and J gave up 0 bases; unmatched junction bases: 6. The CDR3 DNA is TGTGCCAGCAGTGACCCGACAGGGGGGAGCTCCTACGAGCAGTACTTC. Translation gives CASSDPTGGSSYEQYF.

The genes are TRBV6-5 and TRBJ2-5; D perhaps matches TRBD2 (6 bases). Germline CDR1 is MNHEY and CDR2 is SVGAGI. V was cut by 2 bases and J by 7 bases, with 14 bases left in between. CDR3 length: 14 residues. The CDR3 spells CASSYGKGSGTQYF. The CDR3 bases are TGTGCCAGCAGTTACGGGAAGGGTAGCGGGACCCAGTACTTC.

This clone was counted a few times. The CDR3 sequence is CASSYYMDRGDTEAFF. The CDR3 DNA reads TGTGCCAGCAGTTACTATATGGACAGGGGGGACACTGAAGCTTTCTTT. The chain links TRBV6-6 to TRBJ1-1; 10 bases agree with TRBD1. The CDR3 totals 16 residues. J gave up 3 bases and V 1 base, and 5 bases lay outside the gene matches. Germline-derived CDR1 and CDR2 are MNHNY and SVGAGI (reference sequence).

The chain uses TRBV10-1 and TRBJ2-5, with D possibly being TRBD1 (6 bases). This CDR3 has 17 amino acids. V was shortened by 4 bases and J by 3 bases, with 21 bases between the two germline ends. The germline V gene encodes CDR1 WNHNN and CDR2 SYGVQD (reference sequence). CDR3 sequence: CASSAGSGGALEETQYF. CDR3 in DNA: TGCGCCAGCAGTGCAGGATCTGGGGGCGCCCTTGAAGAGACCCAGTACTTC.

The V call is TRBV27, the J call TRBJ2-3; 11 bases line up with TRBD2. Germline V gene sequence: CDR1 MNHEY, CDR2 SMNVEV (reference sequence). With V trimmed by 3 bases and J by 3 bases, 11 bases remained unmatched. This CDR3 contains 18 residues. The CDR3 here is CASSFGVVAGGPTDTQYF. DNA for the CDR3: TGTGCCAGCAGTTTTGGAGTGGTAGCGGGAGGGCCGACAGATACGCAGTATTTT.

The chain recombines TRBV4-1 with TRBJ1-5, with a possible D match to TRBD1 (6 bases). V was shortened by 3 bases and J by 4 bases, with 13 bases between the two germline ends. The germline V gene has CDR1 MGHRA and CDR2 YSYEKL. The CDR3 contains 15 residues. CDR3 in DNA: TGCGCCAGCAGCCAGTCTCGGGGGGCGAATCAGCCCCAGCATTTT. Its protein product is CASSQSRGANQPQHF.

This clone was seen a handful of times. The gene calls are TRBV10-2 and TRBJ2-7, with TRBD2 matching over 11 bases. Germline V gives CDR1 WSHSY, CDR2 SAAADI. CDR3 size: 14 residues. V gave up 3 bases and J gave up 6 bases; unmatched junction bases: 4. The CDR3 DNA reads as TGCGCCAGCAGTGATGGTCTAGCGGGAGGCGAGCAGTACTTC. Translated: CASSDGLAGGEQYF.

The rearrangement links TRBV4-1 to TRBJ2-5; a weak D match, TRBD2 (5 bases). CDR3 length: 13 amino acids. Trimming shortened V by 1 base and J by 4 bases, and 7 bases separated the two germline ends. The germline CDR1 and CDR2 sequences are MGHRA and YSYEKL. In nucleotides, the CDR3 is TGCGCCAGCAGCCAAGCCAGCGGAGAGACCCAGTACTTC. It translates to CASSQASGETQYF.

The gene calls are TRBV4-1 and TRBJ2-1; D uncertain. V dropped 3 bases and J dropped 8 bases, with 8 bases sitting between them. Germline CDR1 and CDR2: MGHRA and YSYEKL. This CDR3 has 12 residues. This CDR3 is CASSQGLYEQFF. The CDR3 DNA follows: TGCGCCAGCAGCCAGGGCTTGTATGAGCAGTTCTTC.

This clone came up a few times. This chain joins TRBV11-2 and TRBJ2-1; possibly TRBD1 for D (6 bases). V was pared by 2 bases and J by 1 base, with 9 bases between. The CDR3 has 15 residues. Germline V gives CDR1 SGHAT, CDR2 FQNNGV. The CDR3 is CASSLNRVSYNEQFF. The CDR3 nucleotides are TGTGCCAGCAGCTTAAACAGGGTTTCCTACAATGAGCAGTTCTTC.